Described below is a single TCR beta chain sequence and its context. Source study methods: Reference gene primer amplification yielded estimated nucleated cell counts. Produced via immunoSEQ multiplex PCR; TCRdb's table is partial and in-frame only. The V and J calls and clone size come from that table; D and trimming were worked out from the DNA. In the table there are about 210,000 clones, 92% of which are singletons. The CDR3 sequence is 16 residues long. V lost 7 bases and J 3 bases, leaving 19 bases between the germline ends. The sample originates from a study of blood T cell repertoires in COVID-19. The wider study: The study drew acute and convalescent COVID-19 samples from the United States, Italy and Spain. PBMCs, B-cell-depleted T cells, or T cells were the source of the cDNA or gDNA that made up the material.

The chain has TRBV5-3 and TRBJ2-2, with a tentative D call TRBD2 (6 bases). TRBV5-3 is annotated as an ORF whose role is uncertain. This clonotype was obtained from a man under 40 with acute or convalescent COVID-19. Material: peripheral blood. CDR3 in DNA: TGTGCCAGATACTTGGGATTCCGGAGGGACACCGGGGAGCTGTTTTTT. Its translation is CARYLGFRRDTGELFF.